These 5 T cell receptor beta chains were sequenced from one sample in a study of T cells in Graves' hyperthyroidism and ophthalmopathy. Researchers took RNA transcripts and amplified the TCR beta CDR3 regions from them. The primer set for the first-round RT-PCR of the TCR CDR3 was HTBI. Via MiXCR, TCRdb re-called the multiplex PCR reads, giving one row per CDR3 protein. Of 530,000 or so distinct CDR3 sequences in the sample, 15% to 20% were seen once. Sequenced material: blood. The receptors derive from a woman aged 18-29 years with Graves' ophthalmopathy.

Worth noting for this clonotype: This CDR3 is missing its conserved last phenylalanine or tryptophan, likely due to a read error. The J gene is TRBJ1-1, the V gene TRBV19, with no clear D. This CDR3 is built from 15 residues. The V and J ends lost 5 bases and 1 base respectively, with 14 bases between them. The germline V gene has CDR1 LNHDA and CDR2 SQIVND (reference sequence). In DNA, the CDR3 is TGTGCCAGTAGTCCTTTACCGGGAAGGAACACTGAAGCTTTCTTA. Amino acid sequence: CASSPLPGRNTEAFL.

The chain is built from TRBV30 and TRBJ2-5, with D unresolved. Germline values: CDR1 GTSNPN, CDR2 SVGIG (reference sequence). Trimming stripped 1 base from V and 0 bases from J, with 9 bases between. This CDR3 comprises 14 residues. The CDR3 loop reads CAWSELPDQETQYF. CDR3 in DNA: TGTGCCTGGAGTGAGCTGCCGGACCAAGAGACCCAGTACTTC.

This clonotype was counted only a few times. The chain combines TRBV7-3 with TRBJ1-4; possibly TRBD1 for D (6 bases). V shed 0 bases and J shed 8 bases, with 13 bases lying between them. CDR3 length: 15 residues. Germline CDR1 SGHTA, CDR2 FQGTGA. The CDR3 loop reads CASSLTGGRAEKLFF. CDR3 in DNA: TGTGCCAGCAGCTTAACGGGGGGGCGCGCGGAAAAACTGTTTTTT. The full variable domain, completed using reference TRBV7-3 and TRBJ1-4, is GAGVSQTPSNKVTEKGKYVELRCDPISGHTALYWYRQSLGQGPEFLIYFQGTGAADDSGLPNDRFFAVRPEGSVSTLKIQRTERGDSAVYLCASSLTGGRAEKLFFGSGTQLSVL.

The chain couples TRBV9 to TRBJ2-7, with D unresolved. With 0 bases removed from V and 5 bases from J, the gap between germline ends came to 12 bases. The germline V gene has CDR1 SGDLS and CDR2 YYNGEE. This CDR3 has 14 residues. In nucleotides, the CDR3 is TGTGCCAGCAGCGTAGCGGGCGCCCCCCACGAGCAGTACTTC. Translated, it gives CASSVAGAPHEQYF.

This clonotype was recorded a few times. The rearrangement links TRBV6-1 to TRBJ2-6; 7 bases are shared with TRBD1. Losses at the gene ends were 2 bases for V and 0 bases for J; bases not matched to a gene: 7. Germline values: CDR1 MNHNS, CDR2 SASEGT. This CDR3 contains 18 residues. CDR3 sequence reads: CASSEKTGEVSGANVLTF. DNA of the CDR3: TGTGCCAGCAGTGAAAAAACAGGGGAAGTCTCTGGGGCCAACGTCCTGACTTTC.